Included here is one T cell receptor (beta chain) sequence, with context. The CDR3 runs to 16 residues. The V and J ends lost 0 bases and 4 bases respectively, with 15 bases between them. The germline V gene has CDR1 MNHEY and CDR2 SVGAGI. The sample is drawn from a study of T cell responses to AZD1222 COVID-19 vaccine. Here immunoSEQ multiplex PCR was the method, and the copy in TCRdb shows in-frame clones only, minus some. The sample lists about 120,000 clones, about 90% occurring once. The receptor comes from an adult in good health. The J gene is TRBJ1-2, the V gene TRBV6-5; a weak D match, TRBD1 (5 bases). Sample: peripheral blood, taken on day 0 of AZD1222 vaccination. As DNA, the CDR3 is TGTGCCAGCAGTTACTCGATAACAGGAGGAACCTATGGCTACACCTTC. This encodes CASSYSITGGTYGYTF.